This note documents a single T cell receptor beta chain sequence. What it recognizes is unknown. The data are from a study of shared clonotypes between healthy human individuals. For the study at large: Three plates each covered CD4 naive and memory; CD8 naive two, CD8 memory one.

Naive CD8 cells, CD45RO-negative and positively selected for CCR7, excluded terminally differentiated effector memory CD45RA+ cells. Study-level findings and limits: In this cohort, only blood was sampled, and tissue repertoires likely differ.

The V gene's germline CDR1 is WSHSY and CDR2 SAAADI. This CDR3 region has 13 residues. Deletions cut 7 bases from V and 5 bases from J, with 12 bases between. TCRdb's table, derived via immunoSEQ multiplex PCR, lists solely in-frame clones and lacks some. This sample has about 2 million clones, with around 96% found just once. The source material was naive CD8+ T cells sorted from blood. This TCR was sampled from a man between 18 and 29 years old in good health. The rearrangement uses TRBV10-2 and TRBJ2-1; D gene ambiguous. CDR3 region: CASTPGGNNEQFF. In DNA form, the CDR3 reads TGCGCCAGCACCCCGGGCGGTAACAATGAGCAGTTCTTC.